The rows below give T cell receptor beta chains drawn from one sample of a study of T cells in Graves' hyperthyroidism and ophthalmopathy. MiXCR, run by TCRdb on the multiplex PCR reads, gives a single entry per CDR3 protein. The sample carries roughly 660,000 distinct CDR3 sequences, roughly a sixth recorded once. Specimen: blood. The receptors here all came from a man in his fifties with Graves' hyperthyroidism. CDR3s include the opening cysteine and the closing phenylalanine or tryptophan. Fields, in order: clone size, V gene, D gene, J gene, CDR3 protein, CDR3 DNA. The D gene is left open where the match is weak. Some rows have no size entry. The others give once, few or many, or a class for an expanded clone.

few,TRBV18,-,TRBJ2-1,CASSKETGTYNEQFF,TGTGCCAGCTCGAAGGAAACGGGCACCTACAATGAGCAGTTCTTC
-,TRBV13,-,TRBJ2-3,CASSTSVTTIGSDTQYF,TGTGCCAGCAGCACGTCAGTGACTACCATTGGCTCAGATACGCAGTATTTT
-,TRBV11-2,TRBD1,TRBJ1-4,CASSQFGTGGTKEKLFF,TGTGCCAGCAGCCAATTCGGGACAGGGGGCACCAAAGAAAAACTGTTTTTT
-,TRBV20-1,-,TRBJ2-2,CSAWDSSTGELFF,TGCAGTGCCTGGGACTCGAGCACCGGGGAGCTGTTTTTT
-,TRBV28,TRBD1,TRBJ2-1,CASSLFRLTGGQYNEQFF,TGTGCCAGCAGTTTATTTCGTCTGACAGGGGGCCAATACAATGAGCAGTTCTTC
-,TRBV4-3,-,TRBJ1-2,CASSQDTGNGNYGYTF,TGCGCCAGCAGCCAAGACACTGGAAACGGAAACTATGGCTACACCTTC
-,TRBV12-3/TRBV12-4,-,TRBJ1-5,CASSALGRGNQPQHF,TGTGCCAGCAGCGCTCTGGGGCGTGGCAATCAGCCCCAGCATTTT
-,TRBV28,-,TRBJ1-5,CASSFRFRNQPQHF,TGTGCCAGCAGTTTTCGATTTAGAAATCAGCCCCAGCATTTT
many,TRBV27,-,TRBJ2-3,CASRPGLLASTDTQYF,TGTGCCAGCAGACCGGGACTTCTAGCTAGCACAGATACGCAGTATTTT
-,TRBV19,-,TRBJ1-1,CASSTPQGFTEAFF,TGTGCCAGTAGTACCCCGCAGGGGTTCACTGAAGCTTTCTTT
-,TRBV7-3,-,TRBJ1-1,CASSRDGVNTEAFF,TGTGCCAGCAGCCGGGACGGAGTGAACACTGAAGCTTTCTTT
-,TRBV4-1,TRBD2,TRBJ2-1,CASTRLAGGYNEQFF,TGCGCCAGCACCAGACTAGCGGGAGGGTACAATGAGCAGTTCTTC
many,TRBV7-2,TRBD1,TRBJ1-2,CASSLFTGGRNYGYTF,TGTGCCAGCAGCCTATTTACAGGGGGCAGAAACTATGGCTACACCTTC
-,TRBV7-2,TRBD2,TRBJ2-4,CASSISGRVDIQYF,TGTGCCAGCAGCATTAGCGGGAGGGTGGACATTCAGTACTTC
-,TRBV7-9,-,TRBJ1-1,CASSSTQGNTEAFF,TGTGCCAGCAGCTCTACACAGGGGAACACTGAAGCTTTCTTT
many,TRBV27,TRBD2,TRBJ2-7,CASSLRGRGDEQYF,TGTGCCAGCAGTTTACGCGGGAGAGGCGACGAGCAGTACTTC
many,TRBV27,-,TRBJ1-2,CASSLLSGEARGYTF,TGTGCCAGCAGTTTACTTTCAGGGGAAGCTCGTGGCTACACCTTC
many,TRBV10-1,TRBD2,TRBJ2-7,CASSTRLAGNNYEQYF,TGCGCCAGCAGCACACGCTTAGCGGGAAATAACTACGAGCAGTACTTC
few,TRBV6-2/TRBV6-3,TRBD1,TRBJ2-1,CASRETGGGYNEQFF,TGTGCCAGCAGGGAGACAGGGGGCGGCTACAATGAGCAGTTCTTC
-,TRBV11-2,TRBD2,TRBJ2-5,CASSLDWGNSGSRETQYF,TGTGCCAGCAGCTTAGATTGGGGCAATAGCGGGAGTCGGGAGACCCAGTACTTC
many,TRBV12-3/TRBV12-4,TRBD1,TRBJ2-2,CASSLGQGASGELFF,TGTGCCAGCAGTTTAGGACAGGGGGCGAGCGGGGAGCTGTTTTTT
-,TRBV13,-,TRBJ2-3,CASSFNPRSLQAQYF,TGTGCCAGCAGCTTCAACCCTCGCAGCCTCCAAGCGCAGTATTTT
few,TRBV6-1,TRBD2,TRBJ2-1,CASSSLRYEGGPASEQFF,TGTGCCAGCAGTTCCCTCAGATACGAGGGAGGGCCTGCATCCGAGCAGTTCTTC
-,TRBV10-3,-,TRBJ2-2,CAISEGPPGELFF,TGTGCCATCAGTGAGGGACCGCCCGGGGAGCTGTTTTTT
many,TRBV7-9,-,TRBJ2-1,CASSSAPTNEQFF,TGTGCCAGCAGCTCCGCCCCCACCAATGAGCAGTTCTTC
few,TRBV29-1,TRBD1,TRBJ1-4,CSVERQGRLFF,TGCAGCGTTGAGCGACAGGGGCGACTGTTTTTT
-,TRBV30,-,TRBJ2-3,CAWRQGGTDTQYF,TGTGCCTGGAGACAGGGGGGGACAGATACGCAGTATTTT
-,TRBV7-2,-,TRBJ2-7,CASSFNRAYEQYF,TGTGCCAGCAGCTTTAATCGGGCCTACGAGCAGTACTTC
many,TRBV5-1,-,TRBJ1-6,CASSRFPQNNSPLHF,TGCGCCAGCAGTAGGTTTCCCCAGAATAATTCACCCCTCCACTTT
-,TRBV28,-,TRBJ2-7,CASSFRPGHSYEQYF,TGTGCCAGCAGTTTTCGGCCAGGGCACTCCTACGAGCAGTACTTC
many,TRBV12-3/TRBV12-4,-,TRBJ2-5,CASSFVAGVEETQYF,TGTGCCAGCAGCTTCGTGGCAGGGGTGGAAGAGACCCAGTACTTC
few,TRBV24-1,-,TRBJ1-2,CATSDPGQTALSYTF,TGTGCCACCAGTGATCCTGGACAGACGGCCTTATCGTACACCTTC
many,TRBV7-2,-,TRBJ2-3,CASSAPRSSTDTQYF,TGTGCCAGCAGCGCCCCTCGAAGCAGCACAGATACGCAGTATTTT
-,TRBV20-1,-,TRBJ1-1,CSARGVIGTEAFF,TGCAGTGCTAGAGGAGTGATAGGCACTGAAGCTTTCTTT
many,TRBV5-1,-,TRBJ1-6,CASSLGIESSYNSPLHF,TGCGCCAGCAGCTTGGGGATAGAGAGCTCCTATAATTCACCCCTCCACTTT
-,TRBV10-3,TRBD2,TRBJ2-1,CAISDSLGAGGTNEQFF,TGTGCCATCAGTGATTCCCTAGGAGCGGGAGGGACTAATGAGCAGTTCTTC
-,TRBV28,TRBD1,TRBJ2-7,CASNTPTGDLYEQYF,TGTGCCAGCAACACCCCGACAGGGGATCTCTACGAGCAGTACTTC
-,TRBV5-4,-,TRBJ2-1,CASHEDSSYNEQFF,TGTGCCAGCCACGAGGACTCTTCCTACAATGAGCAGTTCTTC
-,TRBV27,TRBD1,TRBJ2-7,CASSLGTGSSEQYF,TGTGCCAGCAGTTTAGGGACAGGCAGCTCAGAGCAGTACTTC
few,TRBV28,TRBD1,TRBJ2-1,CASSLGDREHEQFF,TGTGCCAGCTCCCTAGGGGACAGGGAGCATGAGCAGTTCTTC
many,TRBV28,TRBD2,TRBJ2-1,CASSSIAGGANEQFF,TGTGCCAGCAGTTCAATAGCGGGAGGGGCGAATGAGCAGTTCTTC
-,TRBV9,TRBD2,TRBJ2-3,CASSVEGREGPDTQYF,TGTGCCAGCAGCGTAGAAGGACGGGAGGGGCCAGATACGCAGTATTTT
-,TRBV7-2,-,TRBJ1-2,CASSLRGELGYGYTF,TGTGCCAGCAGCTTACGTGGGGAATTAGGGTATGGCTACACCTTC
few,TRBV28,TRBD2,TRBJ2-1,CATEREGNEQFF,TGTGCCACCGAGCGGGAGGGTAATGAGCAGTTCTTC
-,TRBV13,TRBD2,TRBJ2-5,CASSSPGGLGLADPRTQYF,TGTGCCAGCAGCTCACCCGGGGGGTTGGGACTAGCGGACCCTAGGACCCAGTACTTC
-,TRBV27,TRBD2,TRBJ2-1,CASSLSGIPLNEQFF,TGTGCCAGCAGTCTTAGCGGGATCCCTTTGAATGAGCAGTTCTTC